The clone carrying this TCR beta chain was seen more than once but under ten times. This record comes from a study of blood T cell repertoires in COVID-19. Overall study: From T cells, B-cell-depleted T cells, or PBMCs came the material, which was cDNA or gDNA.

After removal of 5 bases from V and 9 bases from J, the junction contained 10 bases not matched to a gene. The germline V gene has CDR1 LNHDA and CDR2 SQIVND (reference sequence). This CDR3 contains 16 residues. Assay: immunoSEQ multiplex PCR; the TCRdb copy retains only in-frame clones and omits some. The table lists about 210,000 clones, around 88% of them singletons. The chain has TRBV19 and TRBJ1-6, with 10 bases identical to TRBD1. The clonotype was recovered from a man in his forties with acute COVID-19. The source material was PBMCs or T cells enriched from blood (not recorded which). In DNA, the CDR3 is TGTGCCAGTAGTCCGACCCGGACAGGGGGTATTTCACCCCTCCACTTT. Translating gives CASSPTRTGGISPLHF.